This passage covers 22 T cell receptor beta chains from one sample sequenced in a study of T-cell reconstitution after alpha-beta-depleted transplantation in children. A TCRbeta library incorporating unique molecular identifiers was prepared. TCRdb called the PCR reads again in MiXCR, with one record for every CDR3 protein. Here the sample spans about 27,000 distinct CDR3 sequences, around 6.3% being singletons. The sample in question was PBMCs, mostly from graft donor cells, obtained 180 days after TCRalphabeta/CD19-depleted stem cell transplant. These receptors all stem from a male patient between 5 and 17 years old who had a stem cell transplant for acute myeloid leukemia, so the T cells may come from the graft donor.

This clonotype was counted many times. This chain joins TRBV7-2 and TRBJ2-2; 7 bases align to TRBD1. Per germline, CDR1 SGHTA and CDR2 FQGNSA. This CDR3 spans 15 amino acids. The V and J ends lost 7 bases and 4 bases, in that order; junction bases with no gene match: 9. DNA of the CDR3: TGTGCCAGCACCATACGACAGGGTTCCACCGGGGAGCTGTTTTTT. It yields the protein CASTIRQGSTGELFF.

In its sample, this clonotype was seen many times. This chain connects TRBV6-5 to TRBJ2-1; no definite D call. The germline V gene encodes CDR1 MNHEY and CDR2 SVGAGI. CDR3 size: 13 residues. V lost 7 bases and J lost 1, with 8 bases in between. The CDR3 here is CASTQGSYNEQFF. The CDR3 DNA reads TGTGCCAGCACGCAAGGTTCCTACAATGAGCAGTTCTTC.

A remark on this clonotype: Just one base apart from a much larger clone, this may be a read error. J is TRBJ1-5 and V is TRBV19; no firm D call. There are 15 residues in the CDR3. Germline assignment: CDR1 LNHDA and CDR2 SQIVND (reference sequence). CDR3 region: CGSSIEVGFNQPQHF. The CDR3 nucleotides are TGTGGCAGTAGTATAGAGGTCGGCTTCAATCAGCCCCAGCATTTT.

This clonotype was counted at least ten times. The chain links TRBV4-1 to TRBJ1-4; D uncertain. The CDR3 has 16 residues. V was shortened by 4 bases and J by 0 bases, with 12 bases between the two germline ends. Germline CDR1 reads MGHRA; CDR2 reads YSYEKL. The CDR3 bases are TGCGCCAGCAGCCCCTGGACGGGAGCAACTAATGAAAAACTGTTTTTT. This translates into CASSPWTGATNEKLFF.

Ten or more counts support this clonotype. The V and J genes are TRBV27 and TRBJ2-7; 9 positions agree with TRBD2. Germline assignment: CDR1 MNHEY and CDR2 SMNVEV (reference sequence). The CDR3 consists of 17 residues. V trimming: 0 bases; J trimming: 5 bases; junction bases outside the gene matches: 11. The CDR3 bases are TGTGCCAGCAGTTTATCCCTCCCCGGCGGGAGGGTTAACGAGCAGTACTTC. It encodes CASSLSLPGGRVNEQYF.

This clonotype was seen many times. The V and J genes are TRBV30 and TRBJ2-1; D is possibly TRBD1 or TRBD2 (6 bases each). The CDR3 length is 17 residues. The V end lost 2 bases, the J end lost 9 bases, and 26 bases lay between the germline ends. Germline lookup yields CDR1 GTSNPN and CDR2 SVGIG (reference sequence). CDR3 DNA: TGTGCCTGGAGTTTTCTCTCCGGGACCCCCGGGGGCGGTGAGCAGTTCTTC. Translation: CAWSFLSGTPGGGEQFF.

In its sample, this clonotype was seen many times. The chain combines TRBV24-1 with TRBJ1-2; the match to TRBD1 covers 8 bases. CDR1 KGHDR and CDR2 SFDVKD come from the germline V gene. J was trimmed by 0 bases and V by 4 bases; bases with no gene match: 6. The CDR3 spans 16 residues. In nucleotides, the CDR3 is TGTGCCACCAGTGAAGCCGACAGGGGAGCTAACTATGGCTACACCTTC. Amino acid sequence: CATSEADRGANYGYTF.

In its sample, this clonotype was seen many times. CDR3 residues: CAISASGTSADTQYF. The CDR3 bases are TGTGCCATCAGTGCTAGCGGGACATCGGCAGATACGCAGTATTTT. The J gene is TRBJ2-3, the V gene TRBV10-3; TRBD2 agrees at 9 bases. The CDR3 sequence is 15 residues long. CDR1 is ENHRY and CDR2 is SYGVKD in the germline V gene. Trimming cost V 4 bases and J 4 bases; bases outside gene matches: 6.

This clonotype was seen only a few times. A much larger clone is a single base away; this may be a read error. The chain couples TRBV25-1 to TRBJ1-2; D gene ambiguous. The CDR3 totals 12 residues. The ends were cut back, 6 bases at V and 7 bases at J, with 12 bases in the middle. Looked up from germline, CDR1 is MGHDK and CDR2 is SYGVNS. The DNA of the CDR3 is TGTGCCAGCAGAACTTGTTACTCTGGCTACACCTTC. This sequence encodes CASRTCYSGYTF.

This clonotype was recorded at least ten times. The chain combines TRBV27 with TRBJ2-7, with 11 positions matching TRBD2. Per the germline V gene, CDR1 is MNHEY and CDR2 is SMNVEV (reference sequence). This CDR3 has 14 amino acids. J was trimmed by 3 bases and V by 2 bases; bases with no gene match: 0. The chain's CDR3 is CASSLGTSGYEQYF. The CDR3 DNA reads TGTGCCAGCAGTTTAGGGACTAGCGGCTACGAGCAGTACTTC.

There are a few counts of this clonotype. The chain employs TRBV5-1 and TRBJ2-7, with D hard to call. The CDR3 length is 15 residues. V was trimmed by 4 bases and J by 2 bases, leaving 16 bases between them. The germline V gene encodes CDR1 SGHRS and CDR2 YFSETQ. CDR3 loop: CASSPFDPGTYEQYF. CDR3 bases: TGCGCCAGCAGCCCTTTTGACCCGGGCACCTACGAGCAGTACTTC.

This clonotype was counted ten times or more. Here the CDR3 reads CSARGIPGLAGNEQFF. In DNA form, the CDR3 reads TGCAGTGCTAGAGGCATTCCGGGACTAGCCGGTAATGAGCAGTTCTTC. The rearrangement uses TRBV20-1 and TRBJ2-1, with 9 bases identical to TRBD2. The V segment lost 1 base and the J segment 7 bases; nucleotides outside the gene matches: 11. This CDR3 region has 16 residues. CDR1 and CDR2 (germline): DFQATT, SNEGSKA (reference sequence).

The table lists this clonotype with many counts. This chain joins TRBV24-1 and TRBJ1-2; D might be TRBD1 (6 bases). Between the trimmed V and J ends, which lost 4 bases and 5 bases, there was a span of 19 bases. This CDR3 is built from 16 residues. Per the germline V gene, CDR1 is KGHDR and CDR2 is SFDVKD. The CDR3 bases are TGTGCCACCAGTGAGGGGGGCAGGACGGACAAATATGGCTACACCTTC. Protein: CATSEGGRTDKYGYTF.

This clonotype has at least ten counts. This chain connects TRBV3-1 to TRBJ1-1, with a weak D call TRBD1 (5 bases). The CDR3 extends over 14 amino acids. Germline-derived CDR1 and CDR2 are LGHDT and YNNKEL (reference sequence). The ends were cut back, 1 base at V and 5 bases at J, with 11 bases in the middle. CDR3 DNA sequence: TGTGCCAGCAGCCAAGCGGGGGTAGGGACTGAAGCTTTCTTT. This translates into CASSQAGVGTEAFF.

This clonotype was counted ten times or more. This chain joins TRBV2 and TRBJ1-6; weak D call: TRBD1 (5 bases). Germline loops: CDR1 SNHLY, CDR2 FYNNEI. This CDR3 comprises 16 residues. Trimming took 6 bases from V and 8 from J, leaving 20 bases between them. CDR3 DNA sequence: TGTGCCAGCAGGGAGGGTACTACCCTGGGGGATTCACCCCTCCACTTT. Residues: CASREGTTLGDSPLHF.

This clonotype has ten or more counts. J is TRBJ2-7 and V is TRBV6-2 or TRBV6-3; no clear D. The CDR3 has 17 residues. Trimming removed 5 bases from V and 0 bases from J, with 20 bases in between. Germline CDR1 and CDR2: MNHEY and SVGEGT. DNA for the CDR3: TGTGCCAGCAGTCCCACTCTCTACGGAGCGACCTCCTACGAGCAGTACTTC. This gives the protein CASSPTLYGATSYEQYF.

In its sample, this clonotype was seen many times. The chain recombines TRBV24-1 with TRBJ2-3, with 12 bases matching TRBD2. Looked up from germline, CDR1 is KGHDR and CDR2 is SFDVKD. The CDR3 has 21 residues. CDR3 amino acids: CAASDPSILQTSGGRTDTQYF. The CDR3 nucleotides read TGTGCGGCCAGTGATCCTAGTATACTCCAGACTAGCGGGGGACGCACAGATACGCAGTATTTT.

The sample holds many counts of this clonotype. This sequence joins TRBV28 and TRBJ1-6, with D possibly TRBD1 on 5 matching bases. Germline loops: CDR1 MDHEN, CDR2 SYDVKM. The CDR3 runs 14 residues. Written as DNA, the CDR3 is TGTGCTACCTTCGGGGGTTTGTATAATTCACCCCTCCACTTT. Residues: CATFGGLYNSPLHF.

To note about this clonotype: Because it lacks the conserved phenylalanine or tryptophan at the end, this CDR3 is likely a read error. The chain has TRBV7-6 and TRBJ2-7; D is perhaps TRBD1 or TRBD2 (5 bases each). This CDR3 region has 17 residues. Germline values: CDR1 SGHVS, CDR2 FNYEAQ. V dropped 1 base and J dropped 5 bases, with 21 bases sitting between them. CDR3 DNA sequence: TGTGCCAGCAGCTTAGTGACTTTCGGGACGGATGCAGACGAGCAGTACTCC. It encodes CASSLVTFGTDADEQYS.

This clonotype showed up many times. This chain links TRBV9 with TRBJ2-3; 8 bases map to TRBD2. Germline CDR1 reads SGDLS; CDR2 reads YYNGEE. The CDR3 length is 18 residues. The ends lost 3 bases at V and 0 bases at J; junction bases unmatched: 12. CDR3 protein: CASSAAFLGGVSTDTQYF. The CDR3 coding sequence is TGTGCCAGCAGCGCTGCGTTCCTCGGGGGGGTTAGCACAGATACGCAGTATTTT.

This clonotype has a count of ten or more. The chain recombines TRBV2 with TRBJ2-1; 8 positions match TRBD2. Trimming took 6 bases from V and 6 from J; bases not matched to a gene: 7. CDR1 is SNHLY, CDR2 FYNNEI, per germline. The CDR3 contains 14 residues. DNA for the CDR3: TGTGCCAGCAGAGAGCGGGAGAGGGGCAATGAGCAGTTCTTC. Translation gives CASRERERGNEQFF.

This clonotype was seen repeatedly, ten times or more. The chain couples TRBV5-1 to TRBJ2-5; 12 bases fit TRBD2. Germline V gene data show CDR1 as SGHRS and CDR2 as YFSETQ. The CDR3 covers 18 residues. With V trimmed by 2 bases and J by 0 bases, 8 bases remained unmatched. CDR3: CASSLGLAGSPNQETQYF. The CDR3 DNA is TGCGCCAGCAGCTTAGGACTAGCGGGGAGCCCCAACCAAGAGACCCAGTACTTC.